This T cell receptor (beta chain) was retrieved from a study of control samples from healthy donors and cancer patients. This CDR3 spans 12 amino acids. V dropped 6 bases and J dropped 4 bases, with 7 bases sitting between them. Using immunoSEQ multiplex PCR, the repertoire was profiled, and TCRdb retains in-frame clones only, with some absent. Of roughly 130,000 clones listed, around nine tenths were seen once; the top ten hold roughly 3.1%. The source is a man aged 50 or older in good health. The source material was blood. The chain couples TRBV12-3 or TRBV12-4 to TRBJ1-5, with unresolved D. The CDR3 region is CASRNPNQPQHF. CDR3 nucleotide sequence: TGTGCCAGCAGGAACCCGAATCAGCCCCAGCATTTT.